What follows are 18 T cell receptor beta chains derived from one specimen sequenced in a study of T cell clones after liver transplantation. Using immunoSEQ multiplex PCR, the repertoire was profiled, and TCRdb retains in-frame clones only, with some absent. The data show more than 95,000 clones, 75% to 90% seen once. Sequenced material: CD4+ T cells from blood, taken before liver transplant. The receptors were sampled from a human donor who received a liver transplant.

This clone was seen more than once but under ten times. The chain links TRBV18 to TRBJ1-1; D not resolved. The CDR3 has 15 residues. V was pared by 1 base and J by 2 bases, with 11 bases between. CDR1 is KGHSH and CDR2 is LQKENI in the germline V gene. For the CDR3, the DNA is TGTGCCAGCTCACCACTGACCGCTACCAACACTGAAGCTTTCTTT. Residues: CASSPLTATNTEAFF. Full variable domain (missing parts from reference TRBV18 and TRBJ1-1): NAGVMQNPRHLVRRRGQEARLRCSPMKGHSHVYWYRQLPEEGLKFMVYLQKENIIDESGMPKERFSAEFPKEGPSILRIQQVVRGDSAAYFCASSPLTATNTEAFFGQGTRLTVV.

The chain carries TRBV6-1 and TRBJ2-1; 9 bases match TRBD2. This CDR3 spans 17 amino acids. V lost 2 bases, J lost 0 bases, and 5 bases stayed unmatched. CDR1 and CDR2 from the germline V gene are MNHNS and SASEGT. The CDR3 DNA is TGTGCCAGCAGTGAATTTAGCGGGAGCTCCTCCTACAATGAGCAGTTCTTC. Its protein is CASSEFSGSSSYNEQFF.

This chain connects TRBV28 to TRBJ2-7; 10 bases agree with TRBD1. CDR3 length: 17 residues. Germline CDR1 and CDR2: MDHEN and SYDVKM. With 6 bases clipped from V and 0 bases from J, the junction kept 11 bases outside the gene matches. For the CDR3, the DNA is TGTGCCAGCAGGAGTGAGGGACAGGGGCCAACCTCCTACGAGCAGTACTTC. It codes for CASRSEGQGPTSYEQYF.

The chain employs TRBV7-3 and TRBJ2-3; D perhaps matches TRBD1 (6 bases). V was pared by 5 bases and J by 2 bases, with 11 bases between. The CDR3 runs 14 residues. Germline V gives CDR1 SGHTA, CDR2 FQGTGA. The CDR3 DNA reads as TGTGCCAGCAGCCCAGGGGCTAACACAGATACGCAGTATTTT. As protein: CASSPGANTDTQYF.

The chain is built from TRBV21-1 and TRBJ2-7; the listed D gene, TRBD2, was not tested against the DNA. TRBV21-1 is recorded as a pseudogene. The CDR3 consists of 11 residues. The CDR3 DNA is TGTGCCAGCAGCAAACGGTTCGAGCAGTACTTC. Its protein product is CASSKRFEQYF.

A few counts support this clone. This chain connects TRBV7-8 to TRBJ1-3, with D possibly matching TRBD1 (6 bases). The germline gives CDR1 SGHVS, CDR2 FQNEAQ. The germline V and J ends were trimmed by 11 bases and 2 bases, with 7 bases remaining between them. The CDR3 contains 11 residues. The CDR3 nucleotides read TGTGCCGGACAGACTGGAAACACCATATATTTT. Translation: CAGQTGNTIYF.

The rearrangement uses TRBV7-8 and TRBJ1-6; unclear D gene. The V end was cut by 4 bases, the J end by 7 bases, with 11 bases between. The germline CDR1 and CDR2 sequences are SGHVS and FQNEAQ. This CDR3 is built from 14 residues. In DNA form, the CDR3 reads TGTGCCAGCAGCTCGCCGGTCCTAAATTCACCCCTCCACTTT. Translating it yields CASSSPVLNSPLHF.

V gene TRBV7-6 combines with J gene TRBJ1-1, with no clear D. Trimming took off 6 bases at V and 3 bases at J, with 14 bases between the two ends. This CDR3 is 14 amino acids long. In germline, CDR1 is SGHVS, CDR2 FNYEAQ. The CDR3 loop reads CASSPLGWDTEAFF. The DNA for the CDR3 is TGTGCCAGCAGTCCGCTAGGGTGGGACACTGAAGCTTTCTTT.

The chain couples TRBV15 to TRBJ2-2; perhaps D is TRBD1 or TRBD2 (5 bases each). Germline CDR1 LNHNV, CDR2 YYDKDF (reference sequence). Trimming pared 1 base from V and 0 bases from J, leaving 12 bases between. The CDR3 has 17 amino acids. The CDR3 sequence: CATSRGGAGANTGELFF. As DNA, the CDR3 is TGTGCCACCAGCAGAGGAGGGGCGGGCGCGAACACCGGGGAGCTGTTTTTT.

This clone was seen just once. This chain uses TRBV19 with TRBJ1-2; D gene uncertain. Trimming shortened V by 7 bases and J by 2 bases, and 14 bases separated the two germline ends. This CDR3 spans 14 amino acids. Looked up from germline, CDR1 is LNHDA and CDR2 is SQIVND (reference sequence). The CDR3 sequence: CASNSIPQNYGYTF. The CDR3, as DNA: TGTGCCAGTAATTCTATACCTCAGAACTATGGCTACACCTTC.

This chain uses TRBV7-7 with TRBJ2-1, with 9 bases identical to TRBD1. This CDR3 has 16 amino acids. V dropped 5 bases and J dropped 3; count of bases not matched to a gene: 8. Per the germline V gene, CDR1 is SSHAT and CDR2 is FNYEAQ (reference sequence). CDR3 sequence (DNA): TGTGCCAGCAGCCTACAGGGGACAGGGAACTACAATGAGCAGTTCTTC. Residues: CASSLQGTGNYNEQFF.

The chain uses TRBV19 and TRBJ1-5; 10 positions match TRBD1. Germline V gives CDR1 LNHDA, CDR2 SQIVND (reference sequence). With 4 bases clipped from V and 4 bases from J, the junction kept 4 bases outside the gene matches. The CDR3 extends over 15 amino acids. CDR3: CASSSRTGGNQPQHF. CDR3 in DNA: TGTGCCAGTAGTAGTAGGACAGGGGGGAATCAGCCCCAGCATTTT. Combining the CDR3 with reference TRBV19 and TRBJ1-5 gives the whole variable domain DGGITQSPKYLFRKEGQNVTLSCEQNLNHDAMYWYRQDPGQGLRLIYYSQIVNDFQKGDIAEGYSVSREKKESFPLTVTSAQKNPTAFYLCASSSRTGGNQPQHFGDGTRLSIL.

The CDR3 coding sequence is TGTGCCAGCAGCCTCGAGTGGAATCAGCCCCAGCATTTT. The encoded protein is CASSLEWNQPQHF. The chain is built from TRBV7-2 and TRBJ1-5; D is unclear. The CDR3 spans 13 residues. V lost 5 bases and J lost 4, with 9 bases in between. The germline V gene encodes CDR1 SGHTA and CDR2 FQGNSA.

This clone appeared a single time. The V and J genes are TRBV9 and TRBJ1-1; no reliable D call. V was shortened by 1 base and J by 6 bases, with 10 bases between the two germline ends. The germline CDR1 and CDR2 sequences are SGDLS and YYNGEE. CDR3 length: 13 amino acids. CDR3 in DNA: TGTGCCAGCAGCGTACGCGGGCAGTCTGAAGCTTTCTTT. It codes for CASSVRGQSEAFF. Based on the CDR3 plus reference TRBV9 and TRBJ1-1, the full variable domain is DSGVTQTPKHLITATGQRVTLRCSPRSGDLSVYWYQQSLDQGLQFLIQYYNGEERAKGNILERFSAQQFPDLHSELNLSSLELGDSALYFCASSVRGQSEAFFGQGTRLTVV.

This sequence joins TRBV11-3 and TRBJ1-1, with D maybe TRBD1 (6 bases). V lost 6 bases to trimming and J lost 0 bases, with 14 bases between them. Germline V gene sequence: CDR1 SGHNT, CDR2 YENEEA. The CDR3 is made up of 15 amino acids. CDR3 loop: CASSSGGPMNTEAFF. CDR3 DNA sequence: TGTGCCAGCAGTAGTGGGGGGCCGATGAACACTGAAGCTTTCTTT.

In this sample, this clone turned up once. The chain links TRBV9 to TRBJ1-4, with 10 bases lining up with TRBD1. The CDR3 consists of 15 residues. Germline CDR1 SGDLS, CDR2 YYNGEE. With V trimmed by 2 bases and J by 7 bases, 5 bases remained unmatched. CDR3 in amino acids: CASSVTGGPFEKLFF. CDR3 nucleotide sequence: TGTGCCAGCAGCGTGACAGGGGGCCCCTTTGAAAAACTGTTTTTT. The full variable domain, rest sourced from reference TRBV9 and TRBJ1-4, is DSGVTQTPKHLITATGQRVTLRCSPRSGDLSVYWYQQSLDQGLQFLIQYYNGEERAKGNILERFSAQQFPDLHSELNLSSLELGDSALYFCASSVTGGPFEKLFFGSGTQLSVL.

The chain joins TRBV19 to TRBJ2-2; 7 positions match TRBD1. Looked up from germline, CDR1 is LNHDA and CDR2 is SQIVND (reference sequence). After removal of 3 bases from V and 0 bases from J, the junction contained 1 base not matched to a gene. The CDR3 length is 15 residues. The CDR3 DNA reads as TGTGCCAGTAGTATCCAGGGGGCGAACACCGGGGAGCTGTTTTTT. Protein: CASSIQGANTGELFF.

CDR3 in amino acids: CASSPGRASYEQFF. CDR3 DNA: TGTGCCAGCTCACCAGGGAGGGCCTCCTATGAGCAGTTCTTC. This rearrangement joins TRBV18 to TRBJ2-1; 7 bases map to TRBD2. The germline V gene encodes CDR1 KGHSH and CDR2 LQKENI. V shed 2 bases, J shed 8 bases, and the junction held 6 bases outside the gene matches. The CDR3 covers 14 residues.